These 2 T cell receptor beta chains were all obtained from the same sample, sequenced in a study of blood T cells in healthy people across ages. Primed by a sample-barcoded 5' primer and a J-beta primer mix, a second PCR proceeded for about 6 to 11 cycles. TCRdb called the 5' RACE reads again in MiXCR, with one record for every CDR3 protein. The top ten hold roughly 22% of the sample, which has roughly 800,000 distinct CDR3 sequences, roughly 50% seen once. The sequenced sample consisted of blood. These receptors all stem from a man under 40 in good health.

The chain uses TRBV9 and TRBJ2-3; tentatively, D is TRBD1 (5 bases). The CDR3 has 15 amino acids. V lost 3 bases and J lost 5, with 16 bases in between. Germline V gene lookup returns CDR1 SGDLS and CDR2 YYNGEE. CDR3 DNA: TGTGCCAGCAGCGCTCGAAGGCAGGGAATAGATACGCAGTATTTT. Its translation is CASSARRQGIDTQYF.

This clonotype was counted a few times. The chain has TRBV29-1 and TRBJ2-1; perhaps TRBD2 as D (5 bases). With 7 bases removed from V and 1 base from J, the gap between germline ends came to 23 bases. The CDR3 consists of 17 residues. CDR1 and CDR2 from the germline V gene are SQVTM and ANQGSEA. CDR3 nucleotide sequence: TGCAGCGCTGGTGGGAGTAGCGCCCTTCGATCCTACAATGAGCAGTTCTTC. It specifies CSAGGSSALRSYNEQFF.